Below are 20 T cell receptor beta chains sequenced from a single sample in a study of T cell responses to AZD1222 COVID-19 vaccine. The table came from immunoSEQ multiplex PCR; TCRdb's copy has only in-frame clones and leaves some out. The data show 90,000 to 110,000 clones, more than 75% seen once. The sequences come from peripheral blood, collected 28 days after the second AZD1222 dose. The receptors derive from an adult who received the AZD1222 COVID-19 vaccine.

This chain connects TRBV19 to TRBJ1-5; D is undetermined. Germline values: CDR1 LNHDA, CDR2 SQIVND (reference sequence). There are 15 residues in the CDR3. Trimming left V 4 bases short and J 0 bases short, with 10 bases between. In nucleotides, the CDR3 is TGTGCCAGTAGTAGAGTAAAGGGTAGCAATCAGCCCCAGCATTTT. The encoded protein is CASSRVKGSNQPQHF.

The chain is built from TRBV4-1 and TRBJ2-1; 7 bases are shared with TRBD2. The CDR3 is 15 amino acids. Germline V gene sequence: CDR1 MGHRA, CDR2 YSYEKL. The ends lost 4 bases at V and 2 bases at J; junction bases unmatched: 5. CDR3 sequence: CASSPSGDPYNEQFF. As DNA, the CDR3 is TGCGCCAGCAGCCCGAGCGGGGACCCCTACAATGAGCAGTTCTTC.

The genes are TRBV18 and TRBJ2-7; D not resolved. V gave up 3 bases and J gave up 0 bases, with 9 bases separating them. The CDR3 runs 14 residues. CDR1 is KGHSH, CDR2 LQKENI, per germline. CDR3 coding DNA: TGTGCCAGCTCACCTACAGCAAACTCCTACGAGCAGTACTTC. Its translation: CASSPTANSYEQYF.

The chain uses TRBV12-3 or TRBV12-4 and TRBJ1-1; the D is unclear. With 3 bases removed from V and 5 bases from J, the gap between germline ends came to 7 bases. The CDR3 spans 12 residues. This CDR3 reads CASSFRATEAFF. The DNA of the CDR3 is TGTGCCAGCAGTTTTAGGGCGACTGAAGCTTTCTTT.

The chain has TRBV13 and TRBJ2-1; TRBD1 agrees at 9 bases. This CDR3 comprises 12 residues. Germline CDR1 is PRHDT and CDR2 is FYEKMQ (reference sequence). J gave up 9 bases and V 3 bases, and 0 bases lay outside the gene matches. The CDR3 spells CASSLTGGEQFF. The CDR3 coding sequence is TGTGCCAGCAGCTTGACAGGGGGTGAGCAGTTCTTC.

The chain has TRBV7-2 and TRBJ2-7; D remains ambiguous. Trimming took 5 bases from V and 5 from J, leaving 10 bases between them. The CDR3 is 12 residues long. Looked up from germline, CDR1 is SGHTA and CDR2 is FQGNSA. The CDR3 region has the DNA TGTGCCAGCAGCCCCCCTTTGAACGAGCAGTACTTC. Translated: CASSPPLNEQYF.

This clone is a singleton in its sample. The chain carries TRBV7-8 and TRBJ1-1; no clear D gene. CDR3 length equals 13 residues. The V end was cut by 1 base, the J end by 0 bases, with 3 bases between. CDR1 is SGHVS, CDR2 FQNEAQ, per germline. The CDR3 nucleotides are TGTGCCAGCAGCTTAGACGTGAACACTGAAGCTTTCTTT. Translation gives CASSLDVNTEAFF. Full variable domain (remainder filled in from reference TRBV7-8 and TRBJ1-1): GAGVSQSPRYKVAKRGQDVALRCDPISGHVSLFWYQQALGQGPEFLTYFQNEAQLDKSGLPSDRFFAERPEGSVSTLKIQRTQQEDSAVYLCASSLDVNTEAFFGQGTRLTVV.

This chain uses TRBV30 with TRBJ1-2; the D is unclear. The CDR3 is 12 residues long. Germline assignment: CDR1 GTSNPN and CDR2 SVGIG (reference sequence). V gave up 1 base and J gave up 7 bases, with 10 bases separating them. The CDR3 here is CAWSELPAGYTF. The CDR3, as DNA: TGTGCCTGGAGTGAGTTGCCAGCTGGCTACACCTTC.

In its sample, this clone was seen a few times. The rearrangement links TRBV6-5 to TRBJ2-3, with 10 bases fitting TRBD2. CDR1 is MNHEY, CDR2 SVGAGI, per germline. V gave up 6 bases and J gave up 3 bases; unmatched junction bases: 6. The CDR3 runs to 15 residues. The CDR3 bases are TGTGCCAGCAGGCCGACGACTAGCGGGACAGATACGCAGTATTTT. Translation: CASRPTTSGTDTQYF.

CDR3 sequence reads: CASSVGRANEQFF. For the CDR3, the DNA is TGTGCCAGCAGCGTGGGCAGGGCCAATGAGCAGTTCTTC. V usage is TRBV9 and J usage is TRBJ2-1, with D tentatively TRBD1 (5 bases). Trimming cost V 2 bases and J 6 bases, with 9 bases left between them. The CDR3 runs 13 residues. Germline V gene lookup returns CDR1 SGDLS and CDR2 YYNGEE.

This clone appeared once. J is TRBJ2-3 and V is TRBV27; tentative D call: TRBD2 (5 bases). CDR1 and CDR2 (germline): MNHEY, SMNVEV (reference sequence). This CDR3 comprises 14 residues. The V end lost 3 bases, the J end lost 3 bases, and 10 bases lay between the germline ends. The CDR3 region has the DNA TGTGCCAGCAGTTTTGCCGGGGAAACAGATACGCAGTATTTT. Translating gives CASSFAGETDTQYF.

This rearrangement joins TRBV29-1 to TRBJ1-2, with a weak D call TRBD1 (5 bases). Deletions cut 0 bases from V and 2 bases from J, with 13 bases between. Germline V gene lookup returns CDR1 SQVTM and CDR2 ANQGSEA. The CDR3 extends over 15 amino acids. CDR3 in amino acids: CSVEDSGGVNYGYTF. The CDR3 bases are TGCAGCGTTGAAGATAGTGGGGGGGTAAACTATGGCTACACCTTC. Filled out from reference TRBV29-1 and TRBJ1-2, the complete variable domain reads SAVISQKPSRDICQRGTSLTIQCQVDSQVTMMFWYRQQPGQSLTLIATANQGSEATYESGFVIDKFPISRPNLTFSTLTVSNMSPEDSSIYLCSVEDSGGVNYGYTFGSGTRLTVV.

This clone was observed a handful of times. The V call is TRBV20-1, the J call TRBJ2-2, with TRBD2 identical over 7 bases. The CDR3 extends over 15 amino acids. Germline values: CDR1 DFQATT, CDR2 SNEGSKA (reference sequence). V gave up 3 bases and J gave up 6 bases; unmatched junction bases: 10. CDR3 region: CSASKPAGDAGELFF. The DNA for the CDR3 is TGCAGTGCTAGTAAGCCGGCGGGGGACGCCGGGGAGCTGTTTTTT.

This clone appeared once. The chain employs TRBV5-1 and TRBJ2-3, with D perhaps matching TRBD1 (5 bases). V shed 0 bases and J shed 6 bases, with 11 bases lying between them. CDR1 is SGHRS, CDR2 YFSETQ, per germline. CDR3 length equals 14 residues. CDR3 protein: CASSLVAQGDTQYF. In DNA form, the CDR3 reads TGCGCCAGCAGCTTGGTTGCCCAGGGTGATACGCAGTATTTT.

This chain's CDR3 is CASSLKIGAENGYTF. For the CDR3, the DNA is TGCGCCAGCAGCCTGAAGATAGGGGCCGAAAATGGCTACACCTTC. The chain has TRBV5-1 and TRBJ1-2, with a possible D match to TRBD1 (5 bases). There are 15 residues in the CDR3. The germline V gene has CDR1 SGHRS and CDR2 YFSETQ. V was clipped by 4 bases and J by 6 bases, with 19 bases between them.

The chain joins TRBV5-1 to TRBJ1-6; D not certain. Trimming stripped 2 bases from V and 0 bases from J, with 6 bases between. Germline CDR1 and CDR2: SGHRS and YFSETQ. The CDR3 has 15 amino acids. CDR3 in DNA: TGCGCCAGCAGCTTCGGGAGCTCCTATAATTCACCCCTCCACTTT. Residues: CASSFGSSYNSPLHF.

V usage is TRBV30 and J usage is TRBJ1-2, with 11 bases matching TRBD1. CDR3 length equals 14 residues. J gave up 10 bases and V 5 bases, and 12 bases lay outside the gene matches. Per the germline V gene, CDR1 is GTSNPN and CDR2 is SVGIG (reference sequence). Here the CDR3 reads CAWLGTGGNSPYTF. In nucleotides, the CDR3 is TGTGCCTGGCTAGGGACAGGGGGGAATTCGCCCTACACCTTC.

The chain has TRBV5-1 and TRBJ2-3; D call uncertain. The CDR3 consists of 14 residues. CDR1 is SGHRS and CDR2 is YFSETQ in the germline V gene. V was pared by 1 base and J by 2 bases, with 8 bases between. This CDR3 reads CASSLSRNTDTQYF. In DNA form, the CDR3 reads TGCGCCAGCAGCTTGTCTAGAAACACAGATACGCAGTATTTT.

Here the CDR3 DNA reads TGTGCCAGCAGCCCGCGACTAGCGGGCGACAGCTACAATGAGCAGTTCTTC. Residues: CASSPRLAGDSYNEQFF. The chain carries TRBV3-1 (or the pseudogene TRBV3-2) and TRBJ2-1; 10 bases agree with TRBD2. V lost 4 bases, J lost 3 bases, and 9 bases stayed unmatched. The germline gives CDR1 LGHDT, CDR2 YNNKEL (reference sequence). The length of the CDR3 is 17 residues.

CDR3 nucleotides: TGCAGCGTTAAGGGCTCCTACGAGCAGTACTTC. Translated: CSVKGSYEQYF. This chain uses TRBV29-1 with TRBJ2-7; the D is unclear. CDR1 is SQVTM and CDR2 is ANQGSEA in the germline V gene. The CDR3 runs 11 residues. V was clipped by 5 bases and J by 0 bases, with 5 bases between them.